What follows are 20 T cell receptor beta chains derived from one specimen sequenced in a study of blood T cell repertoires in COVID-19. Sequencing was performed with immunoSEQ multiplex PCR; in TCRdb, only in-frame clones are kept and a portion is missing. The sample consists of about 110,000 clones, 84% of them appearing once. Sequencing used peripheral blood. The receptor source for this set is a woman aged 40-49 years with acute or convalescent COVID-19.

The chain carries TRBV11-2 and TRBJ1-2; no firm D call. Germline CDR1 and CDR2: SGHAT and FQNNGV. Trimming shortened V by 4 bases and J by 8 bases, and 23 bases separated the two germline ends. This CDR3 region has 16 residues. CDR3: CASSSHPAKEGVGYTF. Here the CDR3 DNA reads TGTGCCAGCAGCTCACACCCGGCCAAGGAAGGAGTAGGCTACACCTTC.

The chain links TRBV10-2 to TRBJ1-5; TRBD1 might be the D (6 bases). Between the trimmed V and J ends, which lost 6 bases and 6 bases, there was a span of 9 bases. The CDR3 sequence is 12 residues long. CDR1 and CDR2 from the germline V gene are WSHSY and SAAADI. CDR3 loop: CASSKGVQPQHF. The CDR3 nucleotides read TGCGCCAGCAGCAAGGGGGTTCAGCCCCAGCATTTT.

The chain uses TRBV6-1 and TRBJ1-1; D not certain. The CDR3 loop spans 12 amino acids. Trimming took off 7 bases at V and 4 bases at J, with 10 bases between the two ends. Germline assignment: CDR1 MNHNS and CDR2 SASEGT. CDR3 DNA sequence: TGTGCCAGCACCCGAGGGATCACTGAAGCTTTCTTT. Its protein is CASTRGITEAFF.

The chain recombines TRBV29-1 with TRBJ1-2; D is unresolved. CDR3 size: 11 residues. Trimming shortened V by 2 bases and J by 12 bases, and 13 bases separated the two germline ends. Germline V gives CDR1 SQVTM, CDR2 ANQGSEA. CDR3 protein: CSVESGQVDTF. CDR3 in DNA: TGCAGCGTTGAATCTGGGCAGGTCGACACCTTC.

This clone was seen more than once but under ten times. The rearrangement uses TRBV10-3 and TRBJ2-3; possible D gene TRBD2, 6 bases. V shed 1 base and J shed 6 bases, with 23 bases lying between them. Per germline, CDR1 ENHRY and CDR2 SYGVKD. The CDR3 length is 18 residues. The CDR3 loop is CAISEYPPTTSPWDTQYF. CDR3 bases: TGTGCCATCAGTGAGTACCCCCCCACGACTAGTCCTTGGGATACGCAGTATTTT.

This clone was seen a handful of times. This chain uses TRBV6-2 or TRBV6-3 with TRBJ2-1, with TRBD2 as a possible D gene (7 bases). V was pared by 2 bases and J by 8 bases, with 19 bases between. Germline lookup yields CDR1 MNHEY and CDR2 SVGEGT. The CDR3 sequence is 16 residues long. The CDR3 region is CASSYRPRGGLDEQFF. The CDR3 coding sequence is TGTGCCAGCAGTTACCGGCCTCGCGGGGGCCTGGATGAGCAGTTCTTC.

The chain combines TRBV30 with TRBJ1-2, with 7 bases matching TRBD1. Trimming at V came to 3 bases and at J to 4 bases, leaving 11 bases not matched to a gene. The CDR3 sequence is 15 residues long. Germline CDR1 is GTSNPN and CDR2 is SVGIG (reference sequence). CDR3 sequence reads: CAWRSDRTGSYGYTF. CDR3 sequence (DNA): TGTGCCTGGAGATCGGATCGGACAGGATCCTATGGCTACACCTTC.

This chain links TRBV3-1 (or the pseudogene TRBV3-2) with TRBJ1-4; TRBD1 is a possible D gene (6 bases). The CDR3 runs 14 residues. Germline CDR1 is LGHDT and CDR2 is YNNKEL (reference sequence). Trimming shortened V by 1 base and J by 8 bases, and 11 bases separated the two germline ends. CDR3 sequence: CASSQGTGNEKLFF. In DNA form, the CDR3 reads TGTGCCAGCAGCCAAGGCACAGGGAACGAAAAACTGTTTTTT.

The chain's CDR3 is CAGDRVQETQYF. The CDR3 bases are TGTGCCGGGGACAGGGTCCAAGAGACCCAGTACTTC. V is TRBV30 and J is TRBJ2-5; TRBD1 agrees at 9 bases. V lost 8 bases to trimming and J lost 1 base; unmatched junction nucleotides: 2. The CDR3 spans 12 residues. CDR1 and CDR2 from the germline V gene are GTSNPN and SVGIG (reference sequence).

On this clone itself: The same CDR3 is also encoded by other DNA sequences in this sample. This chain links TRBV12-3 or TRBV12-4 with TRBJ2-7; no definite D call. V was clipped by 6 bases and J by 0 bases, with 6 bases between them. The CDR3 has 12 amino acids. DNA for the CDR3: TGTGCCAGCAGCCGGAGCTCCTACGAGCAGTACTTC. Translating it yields CASSRSSYEQYF.

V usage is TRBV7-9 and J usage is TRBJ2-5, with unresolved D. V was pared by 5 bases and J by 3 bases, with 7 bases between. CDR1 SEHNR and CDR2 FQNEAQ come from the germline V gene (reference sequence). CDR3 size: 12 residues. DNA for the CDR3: TGTGCCAGCAGCGGCTCAAAAGAGACCCAGTACTTC. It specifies CASSGSKETQYF.

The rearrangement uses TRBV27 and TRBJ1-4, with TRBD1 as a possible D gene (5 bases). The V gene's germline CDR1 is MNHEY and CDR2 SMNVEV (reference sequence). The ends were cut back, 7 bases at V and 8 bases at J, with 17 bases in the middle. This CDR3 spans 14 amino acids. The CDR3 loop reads CASKFARASEKLFF. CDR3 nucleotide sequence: TGTGCCAGCAAATTCGCCAGGGCCTCGGAAAAACTGTTTTTT.

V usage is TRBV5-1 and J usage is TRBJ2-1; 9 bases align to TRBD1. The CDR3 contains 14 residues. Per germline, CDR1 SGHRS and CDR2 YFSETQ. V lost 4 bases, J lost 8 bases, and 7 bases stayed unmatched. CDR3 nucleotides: TGCGCCAGCAGCCCCGGGACAGGGCGGGATGAGCAGTTCTTC. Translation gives CASSPGTGRDEQFF.

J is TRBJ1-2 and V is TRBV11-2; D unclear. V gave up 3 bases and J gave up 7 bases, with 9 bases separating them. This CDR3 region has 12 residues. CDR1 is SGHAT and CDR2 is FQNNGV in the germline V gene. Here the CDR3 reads CASSFWAGGYTF. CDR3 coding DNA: TGTGCCAGCAGCTTCTGGGCGGGTGGCTACACCTTC.

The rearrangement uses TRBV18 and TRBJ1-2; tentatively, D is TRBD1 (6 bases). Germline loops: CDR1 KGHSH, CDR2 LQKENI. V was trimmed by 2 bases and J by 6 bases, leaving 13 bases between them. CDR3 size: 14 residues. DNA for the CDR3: TGTGCCAGCTCACCATCCAACAGGGAGAATGGCTACACCTTC. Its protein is CASSPSNRENGYTF.

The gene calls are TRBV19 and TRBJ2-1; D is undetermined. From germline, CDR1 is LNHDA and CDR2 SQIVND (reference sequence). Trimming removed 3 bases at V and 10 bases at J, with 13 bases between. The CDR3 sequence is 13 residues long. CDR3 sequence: CASSIHVRSEQFF. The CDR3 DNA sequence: TGTGCCAGTAGTATCCATGTCCGGTCCGAGCAGTTCTTC.

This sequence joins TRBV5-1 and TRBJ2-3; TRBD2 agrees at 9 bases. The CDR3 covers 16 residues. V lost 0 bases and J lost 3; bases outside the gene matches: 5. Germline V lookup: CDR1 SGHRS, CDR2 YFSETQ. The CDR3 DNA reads TGCGCCAGCAGCTTGGAGGGGGCGGGAGGGACAGATACGCAGTATTTT. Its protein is CASSLEGAGGTDTQYF.

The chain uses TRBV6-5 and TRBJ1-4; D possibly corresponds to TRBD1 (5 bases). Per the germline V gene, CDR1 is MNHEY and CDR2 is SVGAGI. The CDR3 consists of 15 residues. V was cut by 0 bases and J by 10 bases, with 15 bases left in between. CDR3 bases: TGTGCCAGCAGTTACTCACGGGGGGGGAGGCGAAAACTGTTTTTT. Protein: CASSYSRGGRRKLFF.

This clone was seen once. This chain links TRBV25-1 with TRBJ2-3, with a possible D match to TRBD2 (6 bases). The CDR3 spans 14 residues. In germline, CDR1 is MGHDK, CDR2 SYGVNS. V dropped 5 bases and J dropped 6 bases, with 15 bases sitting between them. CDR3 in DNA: TGTGCCAGCAGTAGTACCGGGGGTAGGGATACGCAGTATTTT. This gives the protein CASSSTGGRDTQYF.

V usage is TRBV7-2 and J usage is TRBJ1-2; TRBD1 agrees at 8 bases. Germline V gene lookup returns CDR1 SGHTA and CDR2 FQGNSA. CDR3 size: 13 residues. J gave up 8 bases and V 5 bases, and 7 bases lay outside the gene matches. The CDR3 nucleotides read TGTGCCAGCAGCCTCCCGACAGGGGTCGGCTACACCTTC. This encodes CASSLPTGVGYTF.